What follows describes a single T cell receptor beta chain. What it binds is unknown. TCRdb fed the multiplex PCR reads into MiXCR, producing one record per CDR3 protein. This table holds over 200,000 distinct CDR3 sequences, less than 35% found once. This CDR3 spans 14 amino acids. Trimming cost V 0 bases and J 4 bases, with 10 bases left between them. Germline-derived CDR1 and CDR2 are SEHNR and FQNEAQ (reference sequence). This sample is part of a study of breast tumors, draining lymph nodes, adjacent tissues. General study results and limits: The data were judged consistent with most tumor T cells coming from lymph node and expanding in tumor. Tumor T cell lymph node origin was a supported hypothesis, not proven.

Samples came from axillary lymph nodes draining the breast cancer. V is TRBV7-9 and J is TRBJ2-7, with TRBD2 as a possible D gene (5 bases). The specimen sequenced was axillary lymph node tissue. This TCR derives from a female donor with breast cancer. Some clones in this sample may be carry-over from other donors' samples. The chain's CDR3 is CASSLALAGYEQYF. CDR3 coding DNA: TGTGCCAGCAGCTTAGCGCTAGCAGGATACGAGCAGTACTTC.